These 8 T cell receptor beta chains originate from one sample sequenced in a study of graft-versus-host responses after intestinal transplantation. Using immunoSEQ multiplex PCR, the repertoire was profiled, and TCRdb retains in-frame clones only, with some absent. The sample comprises 60,000 or so clones, about 93% of which are singletons, and 2.5% to 3% rests with the top ten. Sequencing used PBMCs, obtained around 120 days after intestinal transplantation. The origin of the receptors is a human patient who received an intestinal transplant, so some T cells may come from the graft donor.

The V call is TRBV6-1, the J call TRBJ1-2, with 8 bases identical to TRBD1. The length of the CDR3 is 14 residues. Germline CDR1 reads MNHNS; CDR2 reads SASEGT. V shed 4 bases and J 4 bases; nucleotides not matched to a gene: 5. The chain's CDR3 is CASSAQGVSYGYTF. The DNA of the CDR3 is TGTGCCAGCAGTGCACAGGGGGTAAGCTATGGCTACACCTTC.

The chain combines TRBV28 with TRBJ2-2; D gene uncertain. The germline V gene encodes CDR1 MDHEN and CDR2 SYDVKM. V was trimmed by 6 bases and J by 6 bases, leaving 14 bases between them. This CDR3 has 14 residues. This chain's CDR3 is CASRPGYGAGELFF. The CDR3 DNA reads as TGTGCCAGCAGACCGGGCTACGGCGCCGGGGAGCTGTTTTTT.

The chain joins TRBV10-1 to TRBJ2-6, with D possibly TRBD2 on 6 matching bases. CDR3 length equals 19 residues. CDR1 is WNHNN and CDR2 is SYGVQD in the germline V gene (reference sequence). The V and J ends lost 5 bases and 5 bases respectively, with 25 bases between them. The CDR3 sequence is CASSRAGRIAQSRANVLTF. For the CDR3, the DNA is TGCGCCAGCAGTAGGGCGGGAAGGATCGCACAAAGTCGGGCCAACGTCCTGACTTTC.

The chain uses TRBV28 and TRBJ2-7; D call uncertain. The CDR3 contains 12 residues. The germline V and J ends were trimmed by 8 bases and 4 bases, with 12 bases remaining between them. Germline V gene sequence: CDR1 MDHEN, CDR2 SYDVKM. CDR3 protein: CASEGRKYEQYF. The DNA for the CDR3 is TGTGCCAGCGAAGGCAGAAAATACGAGCAGTACTTC.

This clone was seen only once. The chain is built from TRBV6-4 and TRBJ1-1, with D perhaps matching TRBD1 (6 bases). Trimming took 4 bases from V and 5 from J, leaving 11 bases between them. Germline loops: CDR1 MRHNA, CDR2 SNTAGT. This CDR3 region has 13 residues. For the CDR3, the DNA is TGTGCCAGCAGTGCAGGGGCGCGTACTGAAGCTTTCTTT. This encodes CASSAGARTEAFF.

This clone occurred once. This chain joins TRBV28 and TRBJ2-5; 9 bases match TRBD2. CDR3 length: 17 amino acids. J gave up 6 bases and V 7 bases, and 18 bases lay outside the gene matches. Germline V gene sequence: CDR1 MDHEN, CDR2 SYDVKM. This CDR3 reads CASIRGGLAGQAQTQYF. CDR3 nucleotides: TGTGCCAGCATCAGAGGGGGGCTAGCGGGGCAGGCCCAGACCCAGTACTTC.

V gene TRBV27 combines with J gene TRBJ2-7; D is unclear. Trimming pared 6 bases from V and 0 bases from J, leaving 15 bases between. The germline gives CDR1 MNHEY, CDR2 SMNVEV (reference sequence). The CDR3 runs to 15 residues. In nucleotides, the CDR3 is TGTGCCAGCAGCTTGAAATACCCCCCCTCCTACGAGCAGTACTTC. The encoded protein is CASSLKYPPSYEQYF.

The rearrangement links TRBV28 to TRBJ1-5; D is perhaps TRBD1 (6 bases). Germline V lookup: CDR1 MDHEN, CDR2 SYDVKM. V shed 3 bases and J shed 5 bases, with 14 bases lying between them. This CDR3 comprises 15 residues. CDR3 residues: CASSFGDRRDQPQHF. For the CDR3, the DNA is TGTGCCAGCAGTTTTGGCGACAGGAGGGATCAGCCCCAGCATTTT.